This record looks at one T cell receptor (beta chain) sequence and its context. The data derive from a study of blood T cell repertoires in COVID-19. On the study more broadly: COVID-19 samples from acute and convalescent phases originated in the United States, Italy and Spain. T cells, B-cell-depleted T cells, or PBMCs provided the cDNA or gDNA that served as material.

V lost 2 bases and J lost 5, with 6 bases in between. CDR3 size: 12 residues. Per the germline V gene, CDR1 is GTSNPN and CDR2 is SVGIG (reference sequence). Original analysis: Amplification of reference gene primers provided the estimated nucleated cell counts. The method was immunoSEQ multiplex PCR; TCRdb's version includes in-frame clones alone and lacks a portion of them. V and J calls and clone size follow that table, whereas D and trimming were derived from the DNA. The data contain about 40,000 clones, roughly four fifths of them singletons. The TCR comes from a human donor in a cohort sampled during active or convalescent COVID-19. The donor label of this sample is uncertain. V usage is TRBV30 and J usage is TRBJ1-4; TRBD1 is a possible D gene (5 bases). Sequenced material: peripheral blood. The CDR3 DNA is TGTGCCTGGAGTTACAGGAATGAAAAACTGTTTTTT. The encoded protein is CAWSYRNEKLFF. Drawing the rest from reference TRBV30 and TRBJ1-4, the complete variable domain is SQTIHQWPATLVQPVGSPLSLECTVEGTSNPNLYWYRQAAGRGLQLLFYSVGIGQISSEVPQNLSASRPQDRQFILSSKKLLLSDSGFYLCAWSYRNEKLFFGSGTQLSVL.